This T cell receptor (beta chain) emerged from a study of blood T cell repertoires in COVID-19. Study context: Samples representing acute and convalescent COVID-19 were sourced from the United States, Italy and Spain.

TCRdb's table, derived via immunoSEQ multiplex PCR, lists solely in-frame clones and lacks some. The table shows around 180,000 clones, with 84% occurring only once. The CDR3 has 12 residues. The trim removed 5 bases at V and 9 bases at J, leaving 5 bases unmatched. CDR1 SEHNR and CDR2 FQNEAQ come from the germline V gene (reference sequence). Clinical history reported by participants formed the basis on which cohorts were assigned. Donors of Cohort 3 who recovered were those that had two negative PCRs, clearance, or symptom resolution. Sequenced input: PBMCs or T cells enriched from blood (not recorded which). The chain recombines TRBV7-9 with TRBJ1-1, with 8 bases that match TRBD1. This clonotype was obtained from a man aged 45-65 years who had recovered from COVID-19. Written as DNA, the CDR3 is TGTGCCAGCAGCACACAGGGGGTTAAAGCTTTCTTT. It specifies CASSTQGVKAFF. Full variable domain (rest looked up from reference TRBV7-9 and TRBJ1-1): DTGVSQNPRHKITKRGQNVTFRCDPISEHNRLYWYRQTLGQGPEFLTYFQNEAQLEKSRLLSDRFSAERPKGSFSTLEIQRTEQGDSAMYLCASSTQGVKAFFGQGTRLTVV.